These T cell receptor beta chains were read from a single sample in a study of blood T cells in healthy people across ages. Each CDR3 protein gets one entry after TCRdb re-called the 5' RACE reads with MiXCR. This sample has under 700,000 distinct CDR3 sequences, with more than 20% found just once. This sample also belongs to another study, concerning T cells of mothers and their children.

The specimen was blood. These receptors were obtained from a boy between 10 and 17 years old in good health. CDR3s include the opening cysteine and the closing phenylalanine or tryptophan. The D gene is left open where the match is weak. Some rows have no size entry. The others give once, few or many, or a class for an expanded clone.

v_gene	d_gene	abundance	j_gene	CDR3nt	CDR3aa
TRBV4-3	-	-	TRBJ2-5	TGCGCCAGCAGCCAAGATGGCGCTAGCGCGCAAGAGACCCAGTACTTC	CASSQDGASAQETQYF
TRBV2	-	-	TRBJ2-7	TGTGCCAGCAGAGGTGGGGGGTTAATTCCCTACGAGCAGTACTTC	CASRGGGLIPYEQYF
TRBV12-3/TRBV12-4	-	-	TRBJ2-3	TGTGCCAGCAGTCCCGCCCGCGGGCCCATTGATACGCAGTATTTT	CASSPARGPIDTQYF
TRBV27	-	few	TRBJ2-5	TGTGCCAGCAGTTTGATGGGGGCAGAGACCCAGTACTTC	CASSLMGAETQYF
TRBV7-8	-	few	TRBJ2-2	TGTGCCAGCAGCTTCCAGGGATCCGGGGAGCTGTTTTTT	CASSFQGSGELFF
TRBV28	-	few	TRBJ2-3	TGTGCCAGCAGAACATTGCAGGGTTTGGGCACAGATACGCAGTATTTT	CASRTLQGLGTDTQYF
TRBV19	-	-	TRBJ1-5	TGTGCCAGTAGTATGGACAGAGGGCCCCAGCATTTT	CASSMDRGPQHF
TRBV29-1	-	-	TRBJ2-1	TGCAGCGTTGAAGCTCCGGGAGTAGCAGGAGGGGATGAGCAGCTCTTC	CSVEAPGVAGGDEQLF
TRBV4-3	TRBD2	few	TRBJ2-7	TGCGCCAGCCAGGGAGGCGGGAGATACGAGCAGTACTTC	CASQGGGRYEQYF
TRBV20-1	TRBD2	-	TRBJ2-5	TGCAGTGCTCCCCAGCCGCGTAGCGGGGGTCGGGAGCAGTACTTC	CSAPQPRSGGREQYF
TRBV6-6	-	few	TRBJ2-7	TGTGCCAGCAGTCCGTCCTCGTACAGGGTGGGGGAGCAGTACTTC	CASSPSSYRVGEQYF
TRBV5-6	TRBD2	-	TRBJ2-7	TGTGCCAGCAGCTGGGGGCTAGCGGGAGGTGGCTACGAGCAGTACTTC	CASSWGLAGGGYEQYF
TRBV6-1	-	-	TRBJ2-5	TGTGCCAGCAGTGATTACTACAGGGAGGCGGGAGAGACCCAGTACTTC	CASSDYYREAGETQYF
TRBV6-6	-	-	TRBJ2-1	TGTGCCAGCAGTTACTCGCGGGGTACTTACAATGCGCAGTTCTTC	CASSYSRGTYNAQFF
TRBV5-1	-	-	TRBJ1-1	TGCGCCAGCAGCCCCATACAGGGAAGGAACACTGAAGCTTTCTTT	CASSPIQGRNTEAFF
TRBV11-2	-	-	TRBJ1-2	TGTGCCAGCAGCTACCTTGCGCGGGGCCGGGGAGGCTACACCTTC	CASSYLARGRGGYTF
TRBV20-1	-	-	TRBJ2-5	TGCAGTGCTAGATCATGGGAGTCTGAGACCCAGTACTTC	CSARSWESETQYF
TRBV28	-	-	TRBJ2-7	TGTGCCAGCAGTCCCCGGGGACGTTCGCCCTACGAGCAGTACTTC	CASSPRGRSPYEQYF
TRBV5-1	TRBD1	few	TRBJ2-3	TGCGCCAGCAGCCTGGGACAGAACCAAGCTACGCAGTATTTT	CASSLGQNQATQYF
TRBV5-5	TRBD1	-	TRBJ1-1	TGTGCCAGCAGTTTTATTCCGGGACAGAACGCTGAAGCTTTCTTT	CASSFIPGQNAEAFF
TRBV9	-	-	TRBJ2-3	TGTGCCAGCAGCGTAGGGGATCCATTGGATACGCAGTATTTT	CASSVGDPLDTQYF
TRBV4-2	TRBD2	-	TRBJ2-1	TGTGCCAGCAGCCCTAGCGGGATATGGAATGAGCAGTTCTTC	CASSPSGIWNEQFF